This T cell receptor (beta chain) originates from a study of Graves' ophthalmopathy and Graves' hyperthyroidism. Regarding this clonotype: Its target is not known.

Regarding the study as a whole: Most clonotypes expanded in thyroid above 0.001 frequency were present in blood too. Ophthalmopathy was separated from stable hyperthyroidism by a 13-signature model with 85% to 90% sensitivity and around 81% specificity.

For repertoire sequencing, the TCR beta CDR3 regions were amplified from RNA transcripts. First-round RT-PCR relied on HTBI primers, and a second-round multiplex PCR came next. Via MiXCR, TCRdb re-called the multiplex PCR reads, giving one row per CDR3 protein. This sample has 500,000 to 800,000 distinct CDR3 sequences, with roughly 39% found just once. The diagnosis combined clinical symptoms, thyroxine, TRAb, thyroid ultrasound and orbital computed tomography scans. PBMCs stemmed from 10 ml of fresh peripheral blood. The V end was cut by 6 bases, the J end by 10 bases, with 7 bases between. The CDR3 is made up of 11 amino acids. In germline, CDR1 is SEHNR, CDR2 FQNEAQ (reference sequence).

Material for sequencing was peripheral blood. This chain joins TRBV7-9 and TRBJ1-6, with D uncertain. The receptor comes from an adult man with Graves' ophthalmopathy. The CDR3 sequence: CASRAQSPLHF. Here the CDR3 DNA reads TGTGCCAGCAGGGCGCAGTCACCCCTCCACTTT.